A single T cell receptor (beta chain) is shown here with its context. The sample's treatment: roughly 18 received Ad26.COV2.S at low or high dose, single or two shots; about 5 received placebo; per-sample allocation not given. Collection of samples fell on day 63 after the first vaccine or placebo injection. Boston supplied an adult donor aged 18-55 years. The assay was immunoSEQ multiplex PCR, and TCRdb's table has in-frame clones only and misses some. This table has about 480,000 clones, roughly nine tenths appearing once. This entry comes from a study of Ad26.COV2.S vaccination and SARS-CoV-2 variants. This CDR3 is 12 amino acids long. Germline values: CDR1 SQVTM, CDR2 ANQGSEA. V dropped 7 bases and J dropped 5 bases, with 12 bases sitting between them.

The receptor was derived from a person aged 18-60 years who received the Ad26.COV2.S COVID-19 vaccine or a placebo. The source material was peripheral blood, sampled in a trial of Ad26.COV2.S vaccine versus placebo. The V call is TRBV29-1, the J call TRBJ2-1; possible D gene TRBD1, 5 bases. CDR3 sequence (DNA): TGCAGCGCCTTTACAGGCAACAATGAGCAGTTCTTC. This encodes CSAFTGNNEQFF.